Below, 27 T cell receptor beta chains from the same sample are listed, as sequenced in a study of cytomegalovirus exposure and HLA in healthy donors. Only in-frame clones appear in the TCRdb table, and some are missing; sequencing was by immunoSEQ multiplex PCR. This table has roughly 100,000 clones, just under 95% appearing once. The specimen was PBMCs. These receptors were taken from a woman aged 18-35 years in good health and CMV-seronegative.

The CDR3 coding sequence is TGCGCCAGCAGCTCACAGGGATCTGGCGAGCAGTACTTC. It translates to CASSSQGSGEQYF. The chain joins TRBV5-1 to TRBJ2-7, with a tentative D call TRBD1 (6 bases). The CDR3 contains 13 residues. The ends were cut back, 3 bases at V and 6 bases at J, with 13 bases in the middle. The germline V gene has CDR1 SGHRS and CDR2 YFSETQ.

The gene calls are TRBV9 and TRBJ2-5, with TRBD2 identical over 7 bases. This CDR3 is built from 16 residues. The ends lost 4 bases at V and 0 bases at J; junction bases unmatched: 9. Germline V gene data show CDR1 as SGDLS and CDR2 as YYNGEE. Here the CDR3 reads CASSFSRAGNQETQYF. The CDR3 DNA sequence: TGTGCCAGCAGCTTTAGTAGAGCGGGGAACCAAGAGACCCAGTACTTC. Complete variable domain (other parts from reference TRBV9 and TRBJ2-5): DSGVTQTPKHLITATGQRVTLRCSPRSGDLSVYWYQQSLDQGLQFLIQYYNGEERAKGNILERFSAQQFPDLHSELNLSSLELGDSALYFCASSFSRAGNQETQYFGPGTRLLVL.

The chain couples TRBV5-1 to TRBJ2-1; TRBD2 matches at 10 bases. The CDR3 has 15 residues. V was clipped by 1 base and J by 9 bases; unmatched bases: 7. Germline assignment: CDR1 SGHRS and CDR2 YFSETQ. DNA of the CDR3: TGCGCCAGCAGCTTGTCGGCTAGCGGGAGCGCTGAGCAGTTCTTC. It encodes CASSLSASGSAEQFF.

This chain joins TRBV7-9 and TRBJ1-2; D remains ambiguous. This CDR3 spans 14 amino acids. The V end was cut by 7 bases, the J end by 2 bases, with 14 bases between. Germline CDR1 and CDR2: SEHNR and FQNEAQ (reference sequence). The CDR3 protein is CASTFLNVNYGYTF. Written as DNA, the CDR3 is TGTGCCAGCACCTTCTTAAATGTAAACTATGGCTACACCTTC.

This chain uses TRBV7-2 with TRBJ2-1; 15 nucleotides line up with TRBD2. The ends lost 5 bases at V and 7 bases at J; junction bases unmatched: 6. CDR3 length: 16 residues. CDR1 is SGHTA, CDR2 FQGNSA, per germline. The CDR3 here is CASSPPGLAGGNEQFF. In DNA form, the CDR3 reads TGTGCCAGCAGCCCACCGGGACTAGCGGGGGGTAATGAGCAGTTCTTC. Together with reference TRBV7-2 and TRBJ2-1, the CDR3 gives the full variable domain: GAGVSQSPSNKVTEKGKDVELRCDPISGHTALYWYRQSLGQGLEFLIYFQGNSAPDKSGLPSDRFSAERTGGSVSTLTIQRTQQEDSAVYLCASSPPGLAGGNEQFFGPGTRLTVL.

The chain links TRBV2 to TRBJ1-4; the D gene is possibly TRBD1 (5 bases). Germline V gives CDR1 SNHLY, CDR2 FYNNEI. V gave up 1 base and J gave up 7 bases, with 13 bases separating them. The CDR3 consists of 15 residues. Here the CDR3 reads CASSEDVGRIEKLFF. The CDR3 DNA reads TGTGCCAGCAGTGAAGATGTGGGGCGAATTGAAAAACTGTTTTTT.

The chain is built from TRBV7-9 and TRBJ2-3; D is unresolved. Germline-derived CDR1 and CDR2 are SEHNR and FQNEAQ (reference sequence). V lost 5 bases to trimming and J lost 5 bases, with 8 bases between them. This CDR3 has 12 amino acids. CDR3 loop: CASSDTIDTQYF. The CDR3 nucleotides are TGTGCCAGCAGCGATACTATAGATACGCAGTATTTT.

V and J are TRBV7-8 and TRBJ2-5; TRBD2 aligns across 14 bases. Looked up from germline, CDR1 is SGHVS and CDR2 is FQNEAQ. The CDR3 spans 15 residues. The V gene end was trimmed by 4 bases and the J gene end by 5 bases; junction bases not matched to a gene: 3. The CDR3 spells CASSSGLAGGETQYF. CDR3 in DNA: TGTGCCAGCAGCTCCGGACTAGCGGGGGGTGAGACCCAGTACTTC.

The sample holds one count of this clone. The chain is built from TRBV10-3 and TRBJ2-6; 9 nucleotides match TRBD1. Germline V CDR1 and CDR2: ENHRY, SYGVKD. The CDR3 runs to 16 residues. V shed 8 bases, J shed 0 bases, and the junction held 5 bases outside the gene matches. The CDR3 region has the DNA TGTGCCATCTCGGGACAGGGTTACTCTGGGGCCAACGTCCTGACTTTC. Translation gives CAISGQGYSGANVLTF.

This clone was seen a single time. The V gene is TRBV2, the J gene TRBJ1-2; 7 bases are shared with TRBD1. Germline CDR1 and CDR2: SNHLY and FYNNEI. There are 15 residues in the CDR3. Unmatched junction bases numbered 12, after V lost 5 bases and J lost 6 bases. CDR3 in amino acids: CASSRWEGGADGYTF. In nucleotides, the CDR3 is TGTGCCAGCAGTCGCTGGGAAGGGGGCGCGGATGGCTACACCTTC.

CDR3 loop: CATSEDSGNPYEQYF. CDR3 in DNA: TGTGCCACCAGCGAAGACAGTGGTAATCCCTACGAGCAGTACTTC. The chain couples TRBV15 to TRBJ2-7; tentatively, D is TRBD1 (5 bases). This CDR3 region has 15 residues. The germline V gene has CDR1 LNHNV and CDR2 YYDKDF (reference sequence). The germline V and J ends were trimmed by 5 bases and 2 bases, with 16 bases remaining between them.

The chain links TRBV7-2 to TRBJ2-7; D might be TRBD1 (5 bases). The germline CDR1 and CDR2 sequences are SGHTA and FQGNSA. The CDR3 is made up of 13 amino acids. Trimming removed 5 bases at V and 3 bases at J, with 11 bases between. As DNA, the CDR3 is TGTGCCAGCAGCATGCTAGGGGTCTACGAGCAGTACTTC. This sequence encodes CASSMLGVYEQYF.

The J gene is TRBJ2-3, the V gene TRBV19, with 8 bases fitting TRBD1. V trimming: 5 bases; J trimming: 6 bases; junction bases outside the gene matches: 16. The V gene's germline CDR1 is LNHDA and CDR2 SQIVND (reference sequence). The CDR3 spans 17 residues. The CDR3 bases are TGTGCCAGTAGTTTCGAACAGGGGGTAAGGAGTGCGGATACGCAGTATTTT. Encoded protein: CASSFEQGVRSADTQYF.

Regarding this clone: Germline and junction disagree at one end, which may indicate a read error. The chain has TRBV7-7 and TRBJ2-5; the match to TRBD2 covers 9 bases. The CDR3 contains 16 residues. Looked up from germline, CDR1 is SSHAT and CDR2 is FNYEAQ (reference sequence). Here the CDR3 DNA reads TGTGCTAGCAGCCGATATAGCGGGGGCCCCCCGGAGACCCAGTACTTC. Residues: CASSRYSGGPPETQYF.

V usage is TRBV5-4 and J usage is TRBJ1-5, with D hard to call. The CDR3 spans 17 residues. V lost 2 bases and J 0 bases, leaving 15 bases between the germline ends. Germline V CDR1 and CDR2: SGHNT, YYREEE (reference sequence). The CDR3 loop reads CASSFGGRSNSNQPQHF. In DNA form, the CDR3 reads TGTGCCAGCAGCTTCGGTGGCAGGTCTAATAGCAATCAGCCCCAGCATTTT.

This clone was counted a single time. The rearrangement uses TRBV30 and TRBJ1-5, with 8 positions matching TRBD1. The CDR3 spans 13 residues. Unmatched junction bases numbered 3, after V lost 3 bases and J lost 5 bases. The germline V gene has CDR1 GTSNPN and CDR2 SVGIG (reference sequence). DNA of the CDR3: TGTGCCTGGAGCGGACAGGGTGATCAGCCCCAGCATTTT. Protein sequence: CAWSGQGDQPQHF. Complete variable domain (other parts from reference TRBV30 and TRBJ1-5): SQTIHQWPATLVQPVGSPLSLECTVEGTSNPNLYWYRQAAGRGLQLLFYSVGIGQISSEVPQNLSASRPQDRQFILSSKKLLLSDSGFYLCAWSGQGDQPQHFGDGTRLSIL.

The chain carries TRBV27 and TRBJ2-1; 15 bases line up with TRBD2. The CDR3 has 13 amino acids. In germline, CDR1 is MNHEY, CDR2 SMNVEV (reference sequence). The V gene end was trimmed by 6 bases and the J gene end by 15 bases; junction bases not matched to a gene: 6. CDR3 loop: CASRGTSGRLRFF. The CDR3 nucleotides are TGTGCCAGCAGAGGGACTAGCGGGAGGTTGCGGTTCTTC.

V usage is TRBV7-8 and J usage is TRBJ1-1; D possibly corresponds to TRBD1 (5 bases). This CDR3 comprises 15 residues. The germline gives CDR1 SGHVS, CDR2 FQNEAQ. V was clipped by 0 bases and J by 0 bases, with 8 bases between them. The CDR3 region is CASSLAGGMNTEAFF. CDR3 in DNA: TGTGCCAGCAGCTTAGCGGGGGGTATGAACACTGAAGCTTTCTTT. Supplemented by reference TRBV7-8 and TRBJ1-1, the full variable domain reads GAGVSQSPRYKVAKRGQDVALRCDPISGHVSLFWYQQALGQGPEFLTYFQNEAQLDKSGLPSDRFFAERPEGSVSTLKIQRTQQEDSAVYLCASSLAGGMNTEAFFGQGTRLTVV.

V and J are TRBV9 and TRBJ2-5; D uncertain. This CDR3 has 13 residues. Trimming shortened V by 0 bases and J by 2 bases, and 5 bases separated the two germline ends. Germline V gene lookup returns CDR1 SGDLS and CDR2 YYNGEE. The CDR3 DNA reads as TGTGCCAGCAGCGTAGCCTCTCAAGAGACCCAGTACTTC. It specifies CASSVASQETQYF.

The V gene is TRBV13, the J gene TRBJ1-6; maybe TRBD1 (5 bases). The germline V and J ends were trimmed by 5 bases and 1 base, with 12 bases remaining between them. In germline, CDR1 is PRHDT, CDR2 FYEKMQ (reference sequence). The CDR3 runs 16 residues. The CDR3 here is CASSHLQGSYNSPLHF. CDR3 DNA sequence: TGTGCCAGCAGCCACCTCCAGGGTTCCTATAATTCACCCCTCCACTTT.

This clone was picked up one time. The chain links TRBV25-1 to TRBJ2-2, with D perhaps TRBD1 (6 bases). The V end was cut by 3 bases, the J end by 7 bases, with 18 bases between. The V gene's germline CDR1 is MGHDK and CDR2 SYGVNS. The CDR3 contains 16 residues. The CDR3 is CASSDSTGSYIGELFF. CDR3 sequence (DNA): TGTGCCAGCAGTGACTCGACAGGCTCCTACATCGGGGAGCTGTTTTTT.

This clone was seen a handful of times. V is TRBV11-2 and J is TRBJ1-6, with TRBD1 as a possible D gene (5 bases). Looked up from germline, CDR1 is SGHAT and CDR2 is FQNNGV. The CDR3 has 15 residues. V was cut by 1 base and J by 6 bases, with 10 bases left in between. As DNA, the CDR3 is TGTGCCAGCAGCTTAGTGGGGGGGACTAATTCACCCCTCCACTTT. Amino acids: CASSLVGGTNSPLHF.

This clone was counted once. V usage is TRBV14 and J usage is TRBJ2-7, with D possibly matching TRBD1 (5 bases). With 3 bases removed from V and 3 bases from J, the gap between germline ends came to 12 bases. Germline V gives CDR1 SGHDN, CDR2 FVKESK. This CDR3 region has 14 residues. CDR3 coding DNA: TGTGCCAGCAGCCACCGGACACCCGACTACGAGCAGTACTTC. Protein: CASSHRTPDYEQYF.

The J gene is TRBJ2-7, the V gene TRBV5-8, with a weak D call TRBD2 (5 bases). Germline-derived CDR1 and CDR2 are SGHTS and YDEGEE. The CDR3 runs 12 residues. V was cut by 4 bases and J by 4 bases, with 9 bases left in between. CDR3 nucleotide sequence: TGTGCCAGCAGCCCGGACTGGTACGAGCAGTACTTC. The encoded protein is CASSPDWYEQYF.

The chain employs TRBV6-1 and TRBJ1-2; a weak D match, TRBD1 (6 bases). This CDR3 is built from 13 residues. Trimming shortened V by 7 bases and J by 4 bases, and 13 bases separated the two germline ends. Germline V gene sequence: CDR1 MNHNS, CDR2 SASEGT. The CDR3 loop reads CASMGGLVYGYTF. The CDR3 nucleotides are TGTGCCAGCATGGGGGGGCTAGTCTATGGCTACACCTTC.

The rearrangement joins TRBV27 to TRBJ1-5, with 8 bases aligning to TRBD1. This CDR3 is 16 amino acids long. Germline V lookup: CDR1 MNHEY, CDR2 SMNVEV (reference sequence). V dropped 5 bases and J dropped 1; count of bases not matched to a gene: 7. CDR3 region: CASSDRGLGSNQPQHF. The CDR3 bases are TGTGCCAGCAGTGACAGGGGTTTGGGGAGCAATCAGCCCCAGCATTTT.

The rearrangement joins TRBV11-2 to TRBJ2-2, with 7 positions matching TRBD1. There are 15 residues in the CDR3. Germline values: CDR1 SGHAT, CDR2 FQNNGV. Trimming cost V 1 base and J 4 bases; bases outside gene matches: 3. The CDR3 nucleotides read TGTGCCAGCAGCTTAGGGACAGGACTCACCGGGGAGCTGTTTTTT. Translated: CASSLGTGLTGELFF.